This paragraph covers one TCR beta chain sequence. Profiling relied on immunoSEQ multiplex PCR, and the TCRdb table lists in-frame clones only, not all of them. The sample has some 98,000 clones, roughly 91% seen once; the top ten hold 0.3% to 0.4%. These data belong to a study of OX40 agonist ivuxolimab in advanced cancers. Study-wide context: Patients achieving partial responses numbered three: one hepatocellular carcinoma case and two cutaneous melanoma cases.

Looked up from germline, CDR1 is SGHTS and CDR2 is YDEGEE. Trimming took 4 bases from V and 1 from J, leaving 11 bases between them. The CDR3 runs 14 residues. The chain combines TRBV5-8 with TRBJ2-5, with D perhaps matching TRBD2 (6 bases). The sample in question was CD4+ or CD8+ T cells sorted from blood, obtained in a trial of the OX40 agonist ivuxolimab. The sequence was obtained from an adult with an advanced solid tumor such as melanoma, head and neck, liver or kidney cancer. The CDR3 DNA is TGTGCCAGCAGCCCGGGGACTCTCCAAGAGACCCAGTACTTC. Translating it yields CASSPGTLQETQYF.